This is a list of T cell receptor beta chains from one sample in a study of PD-1 blockade in classical Hodgkin lymphoma. TCRdb keeps only in-frame clones here, not all; method: immunoSEQ multiplex PCR. The table shows 50,000 or so clones, with around four fifths occurring only once. The specimen was peripheral blood mononuclear cells (PBMCs), collected before the fourth cycle of nivolumab. The receptors here all came from a human donor with classical Hodgkin lymphoma. The CDR3 runs from the conserved cysteine through the conserved F or W. D genes are given only for firm matches. Clone size, where shown, is once, few, many, or a class for clones that have expanded.

J	V	size	D	CDR3	DNA
TRBJ2-5	TRBV11-3	.	.	CASSYLGRGEETQYF	TGTGCCAGCAGCTACCTCGGGAGAGGGGAGGAGACCCAGTACTTC
TRBJ2-7	TRBV6-5	.	.	CASSYSGRTYEQYF	TGTGCCAGCAGTTACTCGGGCAGAACCTACGAGCAGTACTTC
TRBJ2-7	TRBV11-3	.	.	CASSSGPTYEQYF	TGTGCCAGCAGCTCCGGGCCGACCTACGAGCAGTACTTC
TRBJ1-2	TRBV2	.	.	CASSFYQGMYGYTF	TGTGCCAGCAGTTTTTACCAGGGGATGTATGGCTACACCTTC
TRBJ1-3	TRBV4-3	many	.	CASSQRLSGNTIYF	TGCGCCAGCAGCCAACGGCTCTCTGGAAACACCATATATTTT
TRBJ1-5	TRBV7-9	large	.	CASSSTGSGNQPQHF	TGTGCCAGCAGCTCTACGGGTTCGGGCAATCAGCCCCAGCATTTT
TRBJ2-5	TRBV4-3	.	.	CASSPRLQETQYF	TGCGCCAGCAGCCCCCGACTCCAAGAGACCCAGTACTTC
TRBJ2-7	TRBV2	.	.	CASSEIPNSYEQYF	TGTGCCAGCAGTGAAATACCGAACTCCTACGAGCAGTACTTC
TRBJ2-5	TRBV15	.	.	CATSRPTGAGETQYF	TGTGCCACCAGCAGGCCCACAGGGGCGGGGGAGACCCAGTACTTC
TRBJ1-5	TRBV28	.	.	CASSSVNQPQHF	TGTGCCAGCAGTTCGGTTAATCAGCCCCAGCATTTT
TRBJ1-5	TRBV19	.	TRBD1	CASSMPPWDSGNQPQHF	TGTGCCAGTAGTATGCCCCCCTGGGACAGTGGGAATCAGCCCCAGCATTTT
TRBJ2-7	TRBV10-3	.	.	CAISGGQGTYEQYF	TGTGCCATCAGTGGGGGGCAGGGTACCTACGAGCAGTACTTC
TRBJ1-5	TRBV18	.	TRBD1	CASSITGKGANQPQHF	TGTGCCAGCTCAATAACCGGGAAGGGGGCAAATCAGCCCCAGCATTTT
TRBJ2-7	TRBV6-1	.	.	CASSDGDEQYF	TGTGCCAGCAGTGATGGGGACGAGCAGTACTTC
TRBJ1-1	TRBV28	.	TRBD1	CASHKWGQEAFF	TGTGCCAGCCACAAGTGGGGACAGGAAGCTTTCTTT
TRBJ2-7	TRBV7-8	few	TRBD1	CASILLPGQGYSEQYF	TGTGCCAGCATCCTATTACCGGGACAGGGGTATAGCGAGCAGTACTTC
TRBJ2-3	TRBV11-2	.	TRBD1	CASSFPGTGPDTQYF	TGTGCCAGCAGCTTCCCCGGGACAGGGCCAGATACGCAGTATTTT
TRBJ2-2	TRBV4-3	.	.	CASSPRPNTGELFF	TGCGCCAGCAGCCCCCGACCTAACACCGGGGAGCTGTTTTTT
TRBJ2-6	TRBV19	few	.	CASTLRGSGANVLTF	TGTGCCAGTACCCTTCGGGGCTCTGGGGCCAACGTCCTGACTTTC
TRBJ2-2	TRBV2	.	TRBD2	CASSHTSGGNTGELFF	TGTGCCAGCAGTCATACTAGCGGAGGGAACACCGGGGAGCTGTTTTTT
TRBJ2-5	TRBV6-6	.	TRBD1	CASSPPGQRETQYF	TGTGCCAGCAGTCCTCCGGGACAGAGAGAGACCCAGTACTTC
TRBJ1-4	TRBV15	.	.	CATSRDLATNEKLFF	TGTGCCACCAGCAGAGACCTCGCAACTAATGAAAAACTGTTTTTT
TRBJ2-3	TRBV9	.	TRBD2	CASSVAPSGELTSTDTQYF	TGTGCCAGCAGCGTAGCGCCTAGCGGGGAATTAACTAGCACAGATACGCAGTATTTT
TRBJ1-5	TRBV7-2	.	.	CASSLGVSPNQPQHF	TGTGCCAGCAGCTTAGGGGTCAGTCCCAATCAGCCCCAGCATTTT
TRBJ2-5	TRBV27	.	.	CASSLFRETQYF	TGTGCCAGCAGTTTATTCCGGGAGACCCAGTACTTC
TRBJ2-5	TRBV9	many	TRBD2	CASSVMGGPGETQYF	TGTGCCAGCAGCGTAATGGGAGGGCCAGGGGAGACCCAGTACTTC
TRBJ1-2	TRBV21-1	.	.	CASSKEGDRPLNYGYTF	TGTGCCAGCAGCAAAGAAGGCGACAGGCCGCTTAACTATGGCTACACCTTC
TRBJ2-5	TRBV11-3	.	TRBD1	CASSRDRGREETQYF	TGTGCCAGCAGCCGGGACAGGGGGCGCGAAGAGACCCAGTACTTC
TRBJ2-2	TRBV11-3	.	.	CASSLESGNTGELFF	TGTGCCAGCAGCTTAGAGTCGGGGAACACCGGGGAGCTGTTTTTT
TRBJ2-1	TRBV5-8	.	TRBD2	CATLKGTSGRDGDEQFF	TGTGCCACACTCAAAGGGACTAGCGGGAGGGATGGAGATGAGCAGTTCTTC
TRBJ2-1	TRBV7-6	few	.	CASSLTRSEQFF	TGTGCCAGCAGCTTAACTCGATCAGAGCAGTTCTTC
TRBJ2-5	TRBV18	.	TRBD2	CASSSGGIRGVEETQYF	TGTGCCAGCTCGTCGGGGGGTATTCGAGGGGTAGAAGAGACCCAGTACTTC
TRBJ2-1	TRBV19	once	.	CASSKAGSSYNEQFF	TGTGCCAGTAGTAAAGCAGGAAGCTCCTACAATGAGCAGTTCTTC
TRBJ2-1	TRBV4-2	.	.	CASSQETGWVNEQFF	TGTGCCAGCAGCCAAGAGACGGGGTGGGTCAATGAGCAGTTCTTC
TRBJ1-2	TRBV29-1	.	.	CSVDAQNYGYTF	TGCAGCGTTGACGCACAGAACTATGGCTACACCTTC
TRBJ2-1	TRBV30	.	TRBD2	CAWSMVAGGFNEQFF	TGTGCCTGGAGTATGGTGGCGGGAGGGTTCAATGAGCAGTTCTTC
TRBJ2-5	TRBV5-6	.	TRBD2	CASSLMASGRGETQYF	TGTGCCAGCAGCTTGATGGCTAGCGGGAGGGGGGAGACCCAGTACTTC
TRBJ1-2	TRBV11-3	.	.	CASSSWRGAEGYTF	TGTGCCAGCAGCTCATGGCGGGGGGCGGAAGGCTACACCTTC
TRBJ1-2	TRBV29-1	.	TRBD1	CSVEDRGQGAPYGYTF	TGCAGCGTTGAAGATAGGGGACAGGGCGCGCCCTATGGCTACACCTTC
TRBJ2-5	TRBV27	.	.	CATRRQGGGETQYF	TGTGCCACCAGGAGACAGGGAGGAGGAGAGACCCAGTACTTC
TRBJ2-7	TRBV11-2	few	.	CASSQERGARYEQYF	TGCGCCAGCAGCCAAGAACGGGGGGCCCGCTACGAGCAGTACTTC
TRBJ2-1	TRBV5-1	many	TRBD2	CASSLESGTYNEQFF	TGCGCCAGCAGCTTGGAGAGCGGGACCTACAATGAGCAGTTCTTC
TRBJ1-6	TRBV5-4	.	.	CASTSGLGSPLHF	TGTGCCAGCACCTCTGGATTAGGGTCACCCCTCCACTTT